This TCR beta chain was obtained from a study of PD-1 blockade in mismatch repair-deficient tumors. Across the study: Patients had approximately 11 mismatch repair-deficient cancer types and were previously treated and progressing.

The CDR3 runs to 19 residues. Unmatched junction bases numbered 13, after V lost 4 bases and J lost 6 bases. Germline V gene data show CDR1 as SGDLS and CDR2 as YYNGEE. The protocol was immunoSEQ multiplex PCR, while the TCRdb copy is restricted to in-frame clones and leaves out a portion. The sample includes roughly 120,000 clones, more than 70% of them seen just once. The sequencing used peripheral blood, collected approximately 69 weeks after starting pembrolizumab. The source of this sequence is an adult with mismatch repair-deficient cancer. The V call is TRBV9, the J call TRBJ2-1; TRBD2 matches 16 bases. CDR3 region: CASSSHPGLAGGVGNEQFF. CDR3 DNA sequence: TGTGCCAGCAGCTCTCATCCGGGACTAGCGGGAGGGGTTGGCAATGAGCAGTTCTTC.